This is a list of T cell receptor beta chains from one sample in a study of blood T cell repertoires in COVID-19. Libraries were prepared by immunoSEQ multiplex PCR; TCRdb keeps only in-frame clonotypes and omits some of them. The sample contains a few hundred thousand clones, 70% to 90% of which appear only once. Sequenced: PBMCs or T cells enriched from blood (not recorded which). The source of these receptors is a man aged 25 to 45 who had recovered from COVID-19. The CDR3 runs from the conserved cysteine through the conserved F or W. The order of the fields is V gene, D gene, clone size, J gene, CDR3 protein, CDR3 DNA. A D gene is named only where the DNA matches it firmly. Part of the rows lack a size; the others show once, few, many or a class for expanded clones.

v_call: TRBV7-8
d_call: TRBD1
clone_size: NA
j_call: TRBJ1-1
cdr3_aa: CASSYTYRGRDTEAFF
cdr3_nt: TGTGCCAGCAGCTATACCTACAGGGGGCGTGACACTGAAGCTTTCTTT

v_call: TRBV6-5
d_call: NA
clone_size: NA
j_call: TRBJ1-2
cdr3_aa: CASSLTATNYGYTF
cdr3_nt: TGTGCCAGCAGTTTGACAGCGACTAACTATGGCTACACCTTC

v_call: TRBV9
d_call: TRBD2
clone_size: NA
j_call: TRBJ2-2
cdr3_aa: CASSPSGFNTGELFF
cdr3_nt: TGTGCCAGCAGCCCTAGCGGGTTTAACACCGGGGAGCTGTTTTTT

v_call: TRBV7-3
d_call: NA
clone_size: NA
j_call: TRBJ2-1
cdr3_aa: CASSPGGDYNEQFF
cdr3_nt: TGTGCCAGCAGCCCTGGAGGGGACTACAATGAGCAGTTCTTC

v_call: TRBV5-1
d_call: TRBD1
clone_size: NA
j_call: TRBJ2-7
cdr3_aa: CASSRPGTGGRHYEQYF
cdr3_nt: TGCGCCAGCAGCCGGCCTGGGACAGGGGGACGGCACTACGAGCAGTACTTC

v_call: TRBV6-1
d_call: TRBD1
clone_size: NA
j_call: TRBJ1-2
cdr3_aa: CASSEPGTGDYGYTF
cdr3_nt: TGTGCCAGCAGTGAACCCGGGACAGGAGACTATGGCTACACCTTC

v_call: TRBV6-6
d_call: NA
clone_size: NA
j_call: TRBJ1-4
cdr3_aa: CASSPLRQGRNEKLFF
cdr3_nt: TGTGCCAGCAGCCCGCTACGGCAGGGTCGTAATGAAAAACTGTTTTTT

v_call: TRBV7-9
d_call: TRBD1
clone_size: NA
j_call: TRBJ1-6
cdr3_aa: CASSLGDSYSPLHF
cdr3_nt: TGTGCCAGCAGCTTAGGGGACAGTTATTCACCCCTCCACTTT

v_call: TRBV5-1
d_call: NA
clone_size: NA
j_call: TRBJ2-2
cdr3_aa: CASSPDIGTGELFF
cdr3_nt: TGCGCCAGCAGTCCCGACATAGGCACCGGGGAGCTGTTTTTT

v_call: TRBV7-8
d_call: TRBD2
clone_size: NA
j_call: TRBJ2-3
cdr3_aa: CASSRGGFISADTQYF
cdr3_nt: TGTGCCAGCAGCCGGGGGGGGTTTATTAGCGCAGATACGCAGTATTTT

v_call: TRBV3-1/TRBV3-2
d_call: TRBD1
clone_size: NA
j_call: TRBJ1-4
cdr3_aa: CASSRGQGNEKLFF
cdr3_nt: TGTGCCAGCAGCAGGGGACAGGGGAATGAAAAACTGTTTTTT

v_call: TRBV9
d_call: TRBD1
clone_size: NA
j_call: TRBJ1-3
cdr3_aa: CASSVSGTGGNTIYF
cdr3_nt: TGTGCCAGCAGCGTATCGGGGACAGGTGGAAACACCATATATTTT

v_call: TRBV5-1
d_call: NA
clone_size: NA
j_call: TRBJ1-3
cdr3_aa: CASSLGQRNTIYF
cdr3_nt: TGCGCCAGCAGCTTGGGGCAGAGGAACACCATATATTTT

v_call: TRBV30
d_call: NA
clone_size: NA
j_call: TRBJ2-7
cdr3_aa: CAWSPSWGVGQYF
cdr3_nt: TGTGCCTGGAGTCCCTCGTGGGGAGTTGGGCAGTACTTC

v_call: TRBV15
d_call: TRBD1
clone_size: NA
j_call: TRBJ1-2
cdr3_aa: CATSSGQGAYYGGYTF
cdr3_nt: TGTGCCACCAGCAGTGGACAGGGGGCGTATTATGGCGGCTACACCTTC

v_call: TRBV5-1
d_call: TRBD2
clone_size: NA
j_call: TRBJ2-1
cdr3_aa: CASSLLAGGGDEQFF
cdr3_nt: TGCGCCAGCAGCCTTCTAGCGGGGGGCGGGGATGAGCAGTTCTTC

v_call: TRBV4-1
d_call: TRBD1
clone_size: NA
j_call: TRBJ1-4
cdr3_aa: CASSLDGQGLFF
cdr3_nt: TGCGCCAGCAGCCTGGACGGACAGGGGCTGTTTTTT

v_call: TRBV5-4
d_call: NA
clone_size: NA
j_call: TRBJ1-4
cdr3_aa: CASSFGRVGEKLFF
cdr3_nt: TGTGCCAGCAGCTTCGGCAGGGTGGGTGAAAAACTGTTTTTT

v_call: TRBV7-3
d_call: NA
clone_size: NA
j_call: TRBJ1-5
cdr3_aa: CASSLMLHRQPQHF
cdr3_nt: TGTGCCAGCAGCTTAATGCTGCACCGGCAGCCCCAGCATTTT

v_call: TRBV15
d_call: NA
clone_size: NA
j_call: TRBJ1-6
cdr3_aa: CATSRGPRALHF
cdr3_nt: TGTGCCACCAGCAGAGGTCCGAGAGCCCTCCACTTT

v_call: TRBV7-2
d_call: TRBD1
clone_size: NA
j_call: TRBJ1-6
cdr3_aa: CASSPGQGFNSPLHF
cdr3_nt: TGTGCCAGCAGCCCCGGACAGGGGTTTAATTCACCCCTCCACTTT

v_call: TRBV18
d_call: TRBD1
clone_size: NA
j_call: TRBJ2-4
cdr3_aa: CASSPLRTGQVKNIQYF
cdr3_nt: TGTGCCAGCTCACCACTCAGGACAGGGCAAGTCAAAAACATTCAGTACTTC

v_call: TRBV5-8
d_call: NA
clone_size: few
j_call: TRBJ1-5
cdr3_aa: CASSRSLGGNQPQHF
cdr3_nt: TGTGCCAGCAGTCGGAGCCTAGGGGGCAATCAGCCCCAGCATTTT

v_call: TRBV5-4
d_call: NA
clone_size: NA
j_call: TRBJ2-1
cdr3_aa: CASSPRGSYNEQFF
cdr3_nt: TGTGCCAGCAGCCCCCGGGGGTCCTACAATGAGCAGTTCTTC

v_call: TRBV3-1/TRBV3-2
d_call: TRBD1
clone_size: once
j_call: TRBJ2-1
cdr3_aa: CARTDRDSVEQFF
cdr3_nt: TGTGCCAGGACGGACAGGGATTCGGTTGAGCAGTTCTTC

v_call: TRBV18
d_call: NA
clone_size: NA
j_call: TRBJ2-2
cdr3_aa: CASCYWNTGELFF
cdr3_nt: TGTGCCAGCTGCTATTGGAACACCGGGGAGCTGTTTTTT

v_call: TRBV11-2
d_call: NA
clone_size: NA
j_call: TRBJ2-7
cdr3_aa: CASSLVGGQTVFF
cdr3_nt: TGTGCCAGCAGCTTAGTAGGTGGGCAGACCGTTTTCTTC

v_call: TRBV27
d_call: TRBD1
clone_size: once
j_call: TRBJ1-6
cdr3_aa: CASSPSGTGGSPLHF
cdr3_nt: TGTGCCAGCAGTCCATCCGGGACAGGGGGCTCACCCCTCCACTTT